The 30 T cell receptor beta chains presented below share a single source sample, sequenced in a study of blood T cells in healthy people across ages. Together with a sample-barcoded 5' primer, a J-beta primer mix was included in a second PCR lasting roughly 6 to 12 cycles. In TCRdb, the 5' RACE reads were re-called with MiXCR into one record per CDR3 protein. Seen here are some 1.5 million distinct CDR3 sequences, under 30% observed once, and the top ten hold 7.7%. The sequenced material came from blood. Receptors were obtained from a woman under 40 in good health.

This clonotype was seen more than once but under ten times. The chain employs TRBV3-1 and TRBJ2-1, with D uncertain. Germline V gene data show CDR1 as LGHDT and CDR2 as YNNKEL (reference sequence). The CDR3 extends over 14 amino acids. V lost 4 bases, J lost 8 bases, and 15 bases lay in between. This CDR3 reads CASSPASGSHEQFF. The DNA of the CDR3 is TGTGCCAGCAGCCCCGCCTCGGGCTCCCATGAGCAGTTCTTC.

The CDR3 sequence: CASSPTGSGYNEQFF. In nucleotides, the CDR3 is TGTGCCAGTAGCCCGACAGGGTCGGGATACAATGAGCAGTTCTTC. The chain has TRBV19 and TRBJ2-1; 7 bases fit TRBD1. J lost 4 bases, V lost 6 bases, and 9 bases had no gene match. CDR3 length equals 15 residues. CDR1 LNHDA and CDR2 SQIVND come from the germline V gene (reference sequence). The full variable domain, with the rest looked up from reference TRBV19 and TRBJ2-1, is DGGITQSPKYLFRKEGQNVTLSCEQNLNHDAMYWYRQDPGQGLRLIYYSQIVNDFQKGDIAEGYSVSREKKESFPLTVTSAQKNPTAFYLCASSPTGSGYNEQFFGPGTRLTVL.

The chain couples TRBV6-6 to TRBJ2-7; TRBD2 matches at 8 bases. V was clipped by 0 bases and J by 2 bases; unmatched bases: 6. The CDR3 spans 16 residues. CDR1 and CDR2 (germline): MNHNY, SVGAGI (reference sequence). CDR3 sequence (DNA): TGTGCCAGCAGTTACTCTTATAGCGGGGCCACCTACGAGCAGTACTTC. Its protein is CASSYSYSGATYEQYF.

There are many counts of this clonotype. The J gene is TRBJ2-1, the V gene TRBV4-1, with 8 bases fitting TRBD2. The germline gives CDR1 MGHRA, CDR2 YSYEKL. The CDR3 sequence is 16 residues long. V was clipped by 4 bases and J by 5 bases; unmatched bases: 10. Here the CDR3 DNA reads TGCGCCAGCAGCCCAACGGGACTAGTGGGCCACAATGAGCAGTTCTTC. It specifies CASSPTGLVGHNEQFF.

V is TRBV6-2 or TRBV6-3 and J is TRBJ2-4; D not certain. The better agreement between TRBJ2-7 and the DNA end casts doubt on the J call. The germline CDR1 and CDR2 sequences are MNHEY and SVGEGT. The CDR3 consists of 14 residues. The CDR3 nucleotides read TGTGCCAGCAGTTACGTAGGGTTCGACAACGAGCAGTACTTC. It codes for CASSYVGFDNEQYF.

This clonotype was recorded at least ten times. The chain combines TRBV10-3 with TRBJ2-1; D uncertain. There are 11 residues in the CDR3. Germline V gene sequence: CDR1 ENHRY, CDR2 SYGVKD. With 8 bases removed from V and 8 bases from J, the gap between germline ends came to 10 bases. CDR3 protein: CAIGKRDEQFF. The CDR3, as DNA: TGTGCCATCGGGAAGCGCGATGAGCAGTTCTTC.

This clonotype was observed at least ten times. The V gene is TRBV6-5, the J gene TRBJ2-6, with 9 bases that match TRBD1. Germline assignment: CDR1 MNHEY and CDR2 SVGAGI. The CDR3 is made up of 19 amino acids. Germline trimming cut 2 bases from V and 2 bases from J; bases unmatched to any gene: 10. The CDR3 reads CASSYGNPGQGAGANVLTF. CDR3 nucleotide sequence: TGTGCCAGCAGTTACGGGAACCCGGGACAGGGAGCTGGGGCCAACGTCCTGACTTTC.

The chain combines TRBV6-5 with TRBJ1-3; no clear D gene. Germline CDR1 reads MNHEY; CDR2 reads SVGAGI. V lost 10 bases, J lost 4 bases, and 20 bases lay in between. This CDR3 spans 15 amino acids. The CDR3 nucleotides are TGTGCCACCCTCCGCAGCACCGTTTCGGGAAACACCATATATTTT. Translating gives CATLRSTVSGNTIYF.

This chain connects TRBV5-1 to TRBJ2-1; 10 nucleotides agree with TRBD2. This CDR3 comprises 15 residues. J lost 7 bases, V lost 1 base, and 5 bases had no gene match. Germline CDR1 SGHRS, CDR2 YFSETQ. This chain's CDR3 is CASSLIQREGNEQFF. The CDR3 DNA is TGCGCCAGCAGCTTGATCCAGCGGGAGGGAAATGAGCAGTTCTTC.

This clonotype was picked up a small number of times. A clone one base away is much larger, so this may be a read error. CDR3 coding DNA: TGCAGCGTTCGAAACAGGGCCTACAATGAGCAGTACTTC. Amino acid sequence: CSVRNRAYNEQYF. This chain uses TRBV29-1 with TRBJ2-1; D may be TRBD1 (6 bases). The end of the DNA fits TRBJ2-7 better, so the J call may be wrong. The CDR3 loop spans 13 amino acids. Germline CDR1 SQVTM, CDR2 ANQGSEA.

This clonotype was counted at least ten times. The gene calls are TRBV7-9 and TRBJ1-2, with D perhaps matching TRBD1 (6 bases). V was clipped by 3 bases and J by 5 bases, with 10 bases between them. Germline V gives CDR1 SEHNR, CDR2 FQNEAQ (reference sequence). The CDR3 consists of 13 residues. In DNA, the CDR3 is TGTGCCAGCAGCTTGCCCCAGGGGTATGGCTACACCTTC. It specifies CASSLPQGYGYTF.

This clonotype showed up just a few times. The junction departs from the called germline gene at one end, perhaps through a read error. The chain employs TRBV6-6 and TRBJ1-4; 10 positions match TRBD1. This CDR3 has 16 residues. Looked up from germline, CDR1 is MNHNY and CDR2 is SVGAGI (reference sequence). The CDR3 DNA is TGTGCCAGCAGTTATCAGACAGGGGGCGGGCATGAAAAGCTGTTTTTT. Residues: CASSYQTGGGHEKLFF.

This clonotype was recorded a few times. The rearrangement joins TRBV12-3 or TRBV12-4 to TRBJ2-1; 9 bases match TRBD2. The V gene end was trimmed by 5 bases and the J gene end by 9 bases; junction bases not matched to a gene: 11. The CDR3 extends over 15 amino acids. The DNA of the CDR3 is TGTGCCAGCAGTCCCGGGGTAGCGGGAGCCCCTGAGCAGTTCTTC. Protein: CASSPGVAGAPEQFF.

This clonotype showed up just a few times. V usage is TRBV5-5 and J usage is TRBJ2-6; no firm D call. Trimming shortened V by 1 base and J by 0 bases, and 8 bases separated the two germline ends. Germline V gene data show CDR1 as SGHKS and CDR2 as YYEKEE (reference sequence). There are 16 residues in the CDR3. The CDR3: CASSLYSISGANVLTF. CDR3 sequence (DNA): TGTGCCAGCAGCTTGTACAGCATCTCTGGGGCCAACGTCCTGACTTTC.

CDR3 nucleotide sequence: TGCAGCGTTGAAGATCCGGGCCTCACCGAGAACGAGCAGTACTTC. It specifies CSVEDPGLTENEQYF. This chain uses TRBV29-1 with TRBJ2-7; D gene ambiguous. V gave up 0 bases and J gave up 5 bases, with 17 bases separating them. This CDR3 region has 15 residues. Germline-derived CDR1 and CDR2 are SQVTM and ANQGSEA.

This clonotype has just a few counts. The rearrangement links TRBV12-3 or TRBV12-4 to TRBJ1-5, with D possibly being TRBD1 (6 bases). The ends were cut back, 6 bases at V and 7 bases at J, with 16 bases in the middle. The CDR3 loop spans 14 amino acids. As DNA, the CDR3 is TGTGCCAGCAGGAGTACAGGGTTTAGGCAGCCCCAGCATTTT. The encoded protein is CASRSTGFRQPQHF.

This clonotype was seen a handful of times. The V gene is TRBV7-9, the J gene TRBJ2-7, with 7 positions matching TRBD2. The CDR3 contains 14 residues. V lost 3 bases to trimming and J lost 3 bases; unmatched junction nucleotides: 5. Germline loops: CDR1 SEHNR, CDR2 FQNEAQ (reference sequence). This CDR3 reads CASSFLAENYEQYF. DNA for the CDR3: TGTGCCAGCAGCTTTCTAGCGGAGAACTACGAGCAGTACTTC.

This clonotype was counted between two and nine times. V is TRBV6-6 and J is TRBJ1-5; D call uncertain. V dropped 0 bases and J dropped 7 bases, with 13 bases sitting between them. The CDR3 loop spans 15 amino acids. Germline V gives CDR1 MNHNY, CDR2 SVGAGI (reference sequence). Here the CDR3 reads CASSYSGRFGQPQHF. CDR3 nucleotide sequence: TGTGCCAGCAGTTACTCGGGCAGGTTTGGACAGCCCCAGCATTTT.

This clonotype was seen repeatedly, ten times or more. This CDR3 is CASSFGTGAYLETQYF. The CDR3 nucleotides are TGTGCCAGCAGCTTCGGGACAGGGGCCTACTTAGAGACCCAGTACTTC. The V call is TRBV7-9, the J call TRBJ2-5; 10 bases agree with TRBD1. V gave up 3 bases and J gave up 4 bases; unmatched junction bases: 8. Germline values: CDR1 SEHNR, CDR2 FQNEAQ (reference sequence). CDR3 length: 16 residues.

This clonotype occurred a few times. V and J are TRBV2 and TRBJ2-5; D possibly corresponds to TRBD2 (5 bases). The CDR3 consists of 13 residues. The germline V gene has CDR1 SNHLY and CDR2 FYNNEI. Deletions cut 8 bases from V and 1 base from J, with 11 bases between. This chain's CDR3 is CASCGLLQETQYF. The CDR3 DNA sequence: TGTGCCAGCTGCGGACTCCTCCAAGAGACCCAGTACTTC.

This clonotype was picked up a small number of times. The chain joins TRBV20-1 to TRBJ2-7; tentatively, D is TRBD2 (7 bases). V lost 6 bases to trimming and J lost 4 bases, with 19 bases between them. Germline CDR1 DFQATT, CDR2 SNEGSKA (reference sequence). The CDR3 loop spans 14 amino acids. The CDR3 sequence: CSAPTGGRDYEQYF. The CDR3 DNA reads as TGCAGTGCCCCCACCGGGGGGCGTGATTACGAGCAGTACTTC.

This clonotype was counted only a few times. The chain carries TRBV3-1 and TRBJ2-5; 13 bases line up with TRBD2. This CDR3 contains 16 residues. V shed 4 bases, J shed 2 bases, and the junction held 4 bases outside the gene matches. In germline, CDR1 is LGHDT, CDR2 YNNKEL (reference sequence). The chain's CDR3 is CASSPPGLAGQETQYF. Here the CDR3 DNA reads TGTGCCAGCAGCCCACCGGGACTAGCGGGGCAAGAGACCCAGTACTTC.

V gene TRBV6-2 or TRBV6-3 combines with J gene TRBJ2-1; no firm D call. The V gene lost 7 bases and the J gene lost 7 bases, with 14 bases spanning the gap. The CDR3 totals 13 residues. The germline CDR1 and CDR2 sequences are MNHEY and SVGEGT. The CDR3 nucleotides read TGTGCCAGCACTCGGTCAGTGCGAAATGAGCAGTTCTTC. This sequence encodes CASTRSVRNEQFF.

The rearrangement uses TRBV2 and TRBJ1-1; D is possibly TRBD1 (5 bases). The V and J ends lost 4 bases and 5 bases respectively, with 14 bases between them. The CDR3 sequence is 14 residues long. Germline CDR1 reads SNHLY; CDR2 reads FYNNEI. CDR3 nucleotide sequence: TGTGCCAGCAGTGGACTGAGGGGTCAGACTGAAGCTTTCTTT. Residues: CASSGLRGQTEAFF.

The chain combines TRBV3-1 with TRBJ1-6, with 7 bases lining up with TRBD1. The germline V gene has CDR1 LGHDT and CDR2 YNNKEL (reference sequence). V lost 4 bases to trimming and J lost 7 bases; unmatched junction nucleotides: 10. CDR3 length: 16 amino acids. CDR3 residues: CASSRTQGIMNSPLHF. Here the CDR3 DNA reads TGTGCCAGCAGCCGTACACAGGGGATTATGAATTCACCCCTCCACTTT.

The chain couples TRBV20-1 to TRBJ2-3, with 7 nucleotides matching TRBD2. The CDR3 has 15 residues. The germline gives CDR1 DFQATT, CDR2 SNEGSKA (reference sequence). V shed 1 base, J shed 4 bases, and the junction held 8 bases outside the gene matches. In nucleotides, the CDR3 is TGCAGTGCTAGAGTTTGGGGGGAGGGTCCAGATACGCAGTATTTT. It is translated as CSARVWGEGPDTQYF.

J is TRBJ1-6 and V is TRBV5-1; TRBD1 matches at 7 bases. There are 15 residues in the CDR3. Trimming at V came to 3 bases and at J to 8 bases, leaving 8 bases not matched to a gene. The germline CDR1 and CDR2 sequences are SGHRS and YFSETQ. CDR3 loop: CASSWRDREDSPLHF. The CDR3 DNA reads TGCGCCAGCAGCTGGCGGGACAGAGAGGATTCACCCCTCCACTTT.

The rearrangement links TRBV27 to TRBJ2-3, with TRBD2 identical over 7 bases. Germline CDR1 is MNHEY and CDR2 is SMNVEV (reference sequence). This CDR3 comprises 14 residues. The V segment lost 4 bases and the J segment 5 bases; nucleotides outside the gene matches: 6. CDR3 residues: CASSSSGLVDTQYF. As DNA, the CDR3 is TGTGCCAGCAGTTCGTCTGGACTAGTAGATACGCAGTATTTT.

This clonotype was observed a single time. This may stem from a read error, because a much larger clone lies one nucleotide away. J is TRBJ2-7 and V is TRBV10-3; unclear D gene. This CDR3 region has 13 residues. CDR1 and CDR2 (germline): ENHRY, SYGVKD. Written as DNA, the CDR3 is TGTGCCATCAGTGGACGCTCGGGTAACGAGCGGTACTTC. Its translation is CAISGRSGNERYF.

The chain uses TRBV6-5 and TRBJ1-5; D ambiguous. The V and J ends lost 5 bases and 0 bases respectively, with 14 bases between them. CDR3 size: 16 residues. Germline lookup yields CDR1 MNHEY and CDR2 SVGAGI. CDR3 sequence reads: CASSRQAPYSNQPQHF. The CDR3 nucleotides are TGTGCCAGCAGTCGTCAGGCCCCATATAGCAATCAGCCCCAGCATTTT.